The rows below give T cell receptor beta chains drawn from one sample of a study of monozygotic twins with cystic fibrosis. Using immunoSEQ multiplex PCR, the repertoire was profiled, and TCRdb retains in-frame clones only, with some absent. There are 20,000 to 30,000 clones in the sample; about nine tenths occur only once, and approximately 0.54% lies in the top ten. Sequencing was done on a sample of blood. These receptors were taken from a girl aged 2 to 9 with cystic fibrosis. CDR3s leave out the opening cysteine and the closing phenylalanine or tryptophan. A clone size is listed for some rows: how often the clone was seen (once, few, many), or a class if it is expanded.

clone size	V gene	J gene	CDR3 protein
once	TRBV7-2	TRBJ1-2	ASLLEGTGYGYT
-	TRBV2	TRBJ1-6	ASKGWRDSPLH
once	TRBV5-1	TRBJ2-7	ASSLVGVTYEQY
-	TRBV7-6	TRBJ1-2	ASSLGPWTGGTYGYT
-	TRBV6-5	TRBJ2-3	ASRGGTDTQY
-	TRBV7-9	TRBJ2-1	ASSLAPSHEQF
-	TRBV9	TRBJ1-2	ASSPPKYGYT
-	TRBV5-1	TRBJ2-7	ASSWGLAGGPGAHEQY
-	TRBV2	TRBJ1-6	ASREGTGSSYNSPLH
-	TRBV5-1	TRBJ1-4	ASSPPLKGLLF
-	TRBV5-1	TRBJ1-2	ASSWDNYGYT
-	TRBV19	TRBJ2-2	ASSIDRGVNTGELF
few	TRBV19	TRBJ1-2	ASSIRPSYGYT
-	TRBV7-8	TRBJ2-6	ASSSMTPSGANVLT
-	TRBV7-9	TRBJ2-3	ASSLGQGPDTQY
-	TRBV27	TRBJ2-7	ASSLVEGWYEQY
-	TRBV6-5	TRBJ2-2	ASSYWGDTGELF
-	TRBV7-2	TRBJ1-4	ASSFDRGGEKLF
-	TRBV5-4	TRBJ1-1	ASMQGTEAF
-	TRBV5-1	TRBJ2-7	ASSLAGGGYEQY
-	TRBV30	TRBJ1-4	AWRGRANEKLF
-	TRBV27	TRBJ1-1	ASSSTGRSKNTEAF
-	TRBV2	TRBJ1-5	ASSAGIRNQPQH
-	TRBV30	TRBJ2-5	AWSGNTHQETQY
-	TRBV6-5	TRBJ2-7	ASSYSGSYEQY
-	TRBV6-5	TRBJ1-2	ASSSGVHGYT
-	TRBV30	TRBJ1-4	AWSAGARANEKLF
-	TRBV7-3	TRBJ2-5	ASSSGLRETQY
-	TRBV6-1	TRBJ2-7	ASSHTPPEQY
-	TRBV7-9	TRBJ1-1	ASSNVWETEAF
once	TRBV15	TRBJ1-1	ATSREGRMNTEAF
-	TRBV15	TRBJ2-2	ATSGQANTGELF
-	TRBV6-6	TRBJ1-5	ASSFWAGMGNQPQH
-	TRBV14	TRBJ2-7	ASSQDLSGQGLRGQY
-	TRBV5-1	TRBJ2-1	ASSLSRTTYNEQF
-	TRBV4-1	TRBJ1-1	ASSQDDRGDTEAF
once	TRBV4-2	TRBJ2-1	ASRLAGGPSSYNEQF